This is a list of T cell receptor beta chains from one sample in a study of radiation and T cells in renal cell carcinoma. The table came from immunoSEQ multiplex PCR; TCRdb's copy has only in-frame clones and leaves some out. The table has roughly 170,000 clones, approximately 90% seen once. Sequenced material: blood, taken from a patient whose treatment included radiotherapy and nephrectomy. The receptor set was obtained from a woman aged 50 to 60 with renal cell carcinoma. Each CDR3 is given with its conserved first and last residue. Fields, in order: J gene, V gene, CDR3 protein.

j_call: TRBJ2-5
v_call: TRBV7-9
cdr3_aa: CASSLSGGETQYF

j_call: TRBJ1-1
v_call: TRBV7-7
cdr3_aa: CASSSLIRMGTEAFF

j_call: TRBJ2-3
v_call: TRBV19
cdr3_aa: CASSFRTSGGVVDTQYF

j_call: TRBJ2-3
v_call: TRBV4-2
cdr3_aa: CASSPQALAGAGTDTQYF

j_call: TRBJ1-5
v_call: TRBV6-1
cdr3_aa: CASSEEGFQPQHF

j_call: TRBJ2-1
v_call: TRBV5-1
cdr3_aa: CASSGRRKRIDEQFF

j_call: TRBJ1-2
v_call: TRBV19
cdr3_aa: CASRGTGASYGYTF

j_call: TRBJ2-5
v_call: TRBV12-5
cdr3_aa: CASGPRDRVGETQYF

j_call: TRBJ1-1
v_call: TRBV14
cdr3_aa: CASSQFMNTEAFF

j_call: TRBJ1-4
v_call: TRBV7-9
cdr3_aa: CASSPTDRGREEKLFF

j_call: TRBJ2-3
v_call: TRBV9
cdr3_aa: CASSVGGGGITDTQYF

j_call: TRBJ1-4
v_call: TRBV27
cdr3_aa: CASSLLTGGEEKLFF

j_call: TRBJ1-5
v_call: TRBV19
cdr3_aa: CASSVTSSSNQPQHF

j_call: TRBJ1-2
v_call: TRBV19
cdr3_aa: CASSTTGLRANYGYTF

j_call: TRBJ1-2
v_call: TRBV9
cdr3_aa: CASKRPDRNYGYTF

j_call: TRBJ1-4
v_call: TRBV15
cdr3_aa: CATSRAGQVLNEKLFF

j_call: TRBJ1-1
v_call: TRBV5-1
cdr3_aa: CASSHPPAPEAFF

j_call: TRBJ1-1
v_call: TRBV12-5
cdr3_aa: CASALGQINTEAFF

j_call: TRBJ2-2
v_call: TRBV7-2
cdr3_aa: CASTVQGQGSTGELFF

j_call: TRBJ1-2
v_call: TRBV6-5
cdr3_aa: CASSSLGTDGYTF

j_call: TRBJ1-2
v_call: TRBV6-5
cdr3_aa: CASSSDSYGYTF

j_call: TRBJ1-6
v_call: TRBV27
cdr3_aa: CASSSDRGYNSPLHF

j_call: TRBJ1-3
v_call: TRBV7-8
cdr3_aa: CASSLTWGDSGNTIYF

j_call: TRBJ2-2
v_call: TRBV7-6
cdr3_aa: CASSSQQSTGELFF

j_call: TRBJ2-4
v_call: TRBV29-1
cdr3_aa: CSVAGGGVAKNIQYF

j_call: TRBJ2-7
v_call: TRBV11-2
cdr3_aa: CASSLRTEYEQYF

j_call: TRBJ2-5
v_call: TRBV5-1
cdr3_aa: CASSLVIGGQETQYF

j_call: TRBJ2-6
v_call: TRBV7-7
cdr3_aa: CASSPGLSGANVLTF

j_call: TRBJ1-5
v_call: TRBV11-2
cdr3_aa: CASSWQGNQPQHF

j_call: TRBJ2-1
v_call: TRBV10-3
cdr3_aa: CAIRGGLSYNEQFF

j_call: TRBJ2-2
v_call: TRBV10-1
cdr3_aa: CASSQDRAENTGELFF

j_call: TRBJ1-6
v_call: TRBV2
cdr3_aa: CASRSGGASNSPLHF

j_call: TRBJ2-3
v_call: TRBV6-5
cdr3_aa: CASSLNSGGAQDTQYF

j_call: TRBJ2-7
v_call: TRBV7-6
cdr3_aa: CASSLAGGSSYEQYF